A single sample gave rise to the 26 T cell receptor beta chains below, sequenced in a study of tissue T cells after allogeneic stem cell transplantation. Specified time point: mouse harvest day 7 after allogeneic transplant. The graft held 10^6 splenic CD5+ T cells and 10^7 T-cell-depleted bone marrow cells. Some clones are missing from TCRdb's copy, which holds only in-frame ones; the method was immunoSEQ multiplex PCR. Of several thousand clones listed, around 50% are singletons. Input material: gut tissue. The receptors come from a female BALB/c mouse given C57BL/6 T cells with graft-versus-host disease after an allogeneic hematopoietic cell transplant.

In regard to this clone: Each gene name is a mouse one. The sequenced CDR3 bases are TGTGCAAGCAGCTCACAGGGGGCGGACACAGAAGTCTTC. Translated: CASSSQGADTEVF. The whole CDR3 sequence is CASSSQGADTEVFF. The chain joins TRBV16 to TRBJ1-1; TRBD1 matches at 9 bases. The read is 1 residue too short to cover the CDR3 end, so that end is filled in from the germline J gene. This CDR3 has 14 amino acids. After removal of 4 bases from V and 3 bases from J, the junction contained 3 bases not matched to a gene. The germline gives CDR1 SGHSA, CDR2 FRNQAP.

Turning to this clone: Gene and germline names: mouse. The CDR3 extends 1 residue past the end of the read, so its final part is completed from the germline J gene. This chain connects TRBV5 to TRBJ2-2, with TRBD2 as a possible D gene (6 bases). The CDR3 is 15 residues long. Germline CDR1 LGHNA, CDR2 YNLKQL (reference sequence). Trimming shortened V by 1 base and J by 2 bases, and 8 bases separated the two germline ends. CDR3 DNA (partial): TGTGCCAGCAGCCAAGGACTGGTGAACACCGGGCAGCTCTAC. Amino acid sequence: CASSQGLVNTGQLY. The whole CDR3 is CASSQGLVNTGQLYF.

Comments on this clone: Gene labels here are mouse ones. Sequencing ends 1 residue short of the CDR3 end; the germline J gene provides the rest. The rearrangement links TRBV26 to TRBJ2-5; 10 bases line up with TRBD1. The CDR3 extends over 15 amino acids. Losses at the gene ends were 1 base for V and 5 bases for J; bases not matched to a gene: 3. Looked up from germline, CDR1 is KGHPV and CDR2 is FQNQEV (reference sequence). CDR3 sequence: CASSLLGQGRDTQYF. The CDR3 bases that were read are TGTGCCAGCAGTCTGTTGGGACAGGGGAGAGACACCCAGTAC.

For this clone: Germline and genes: mouse. The read ends 1 residue before the CDR3 terminus; that terminus is restored from the germline J gene. This chain joins TRBV26 and TRBJ1-1; maybe TRBD1 (5 bases). This CDR3 contains 12 residues. V lost 5 bases, J lost 5 bases, and 9 bases lay in between. Looked up from germline, CDR1 is KGHPV and CDR2 is FQNQEV (reference sequence). The covered CDR3 bases are TGTGCCAGCAGTTACAGGAGGACAGAAGTCTTC. Amino acids: CASSYRRTEVF. The full CDR3 protein reads CASSYRRTEVFF.

Points on this clone: The listed genes are named as in mouse. Sequencing ends 1 residue short of the CDR3 end; the germline J gene provides the rest. The J gene is TRBJ1-2, the V gene TRBV13-2; no reliable D call. Trimming took 0 bases from V and 2 from J, leaving 5 bases between them. The germline CDR1 and CDR2 sequences are NNHNN and SYGAGS (reference sequence). The CDR3 runs 13 residues. The sequenced CDR3 bases are TGTGCCAGCGGTGATGCGCGGAACTCCGACTACACC. Translated, it gives CASGDARNSDYT. The whole CDR3 protein is CASGDARNSDYTF.

This clone was detected only a few times. Genes here carry mouse names. The read comes to an end 1 residue before the CDR3 does, leaving the germline J gene to fill in the end. The chain has TRBV2 and TRBJ2-7, with D possibly TRBD2 on 6 matching bases. The V gene's germline CDR1 is LGHNA and CDR2 YSYQKL. V lost 0 bases, J lost 0 bases, and 6 bases lay in between. The CDR3 sequence is 14 residues long. The CDR3: CASSQEGGSYEQYF. The sequenced CDR3 bases are TGTGCCAGCAGCCAAGAGGGGGGCTCCTATGAACAGTAC.

This clone was counted only a few times. Gene names denote mouse genes. The read halts 1 residue ahead of the CDR3 end, with the missing end drawn from the germline J gene. The gene calls are TRBV23 and TRBJ2-7; TRBD2 is the table's D call, not checked against the DNA. Per the germline V gene, CDR1 is KGHTA and CDR2 is FQNQQP. The CDR3 runs to 16 residues. The sequenced CDR3 bases are TGCTCCAGCAGTCAAAGGACTGGGGGGAGCTCCTATGAACAGTAC. Residues: CSSSQRTGGSSYEQY. The full CDR3 protein reads CSSSQRTGGSSYEQYF.

Points on this clone: Genes here carry mouse names. The read halts 1 residue ahead of the CDR3 end, with the missing end drawn from the germline J gene. The V and J genes are TRBV12-2 and TRBJ2-1, with 13 bases that match TRBD2. From germline, CDR1 is SGHLS and CDR2 HYDKME. The CDR3 consists of 16 residues. The junction had 4 bases not matched to a gene; V was cut back by 0 bases and J by 6 bases. Incomplete CDR3 DNA: TGTGCCAGCTCTCTCGAGGACTGGGGGGGCTTTGCTGAGCAGTTC. Translating gives CASSLEDWGGFAEQF. From start to end, the CDR3 is CASSLEDWGGFAEQFF.

The table lists this clone with a few counts. Gene names and germline refer to mouse. The CDR3 loop is CASSLRGVNYAEQFF. Partial CDR3 DNA: TGTGCCAGCAGCTTAAGGGGGGTAAACTATGCTGAGCAGTTC. V is TRBV3 and J is TRBJ2-1; D is tentatively TRBD1 or TRBD2 (6 bases each). The read finishes 1 residue shy of the CDR3 end, and the germline J gene is used to complete it. The V gene's germline CDR1 is SNHLY and CDR2 FYNGKV (reference sequence). This CDR3 comprises 15 residues. Trimming shortened V by 2 bases and J by 1 base, and 9 bases separated the two germline ends.

This clone is large within its sample. Gene names follow the mouse nomenclature. The CDR3 extends 1 residue past the end of the read, so its final part is completed from the germline J gene. V and J are TRBV12-2 and TRBJ2-1, with D possibly being TRBD2 (6 bases). V was trimmed by 4 bases and J by 0 bases, leaving 12 bases between them. Germline V CDR1 and CDR2: SGHLS, HYDKME. The CDR3 sequence is 15 residues long. The sequenced part of the CDR3 DNA is TGTGCCAGCTCCCTTTACTGGGTTAACTATGCTGAGCAGTTC. The encoded protein is CASSLYWVNYAEQF. The CDR3, in full, reads CASSLYWVNYAEQFF.

A note on this clone: Gene names and germline match the mouse. The read ends 1 residue shy of where the CDR3 ends; the end is completed using the germline J gene. The chain joins TRBV5 to TRBJ1-5; the D is unclear. Trimming pared 0 bases from V and 5 bases from J, leaving 5 bases between. Germline CDR1 reads LGHNA; CDR2 reads YNLKQL (reference sequence). The CDR3 spans 13 residues. CDR3 bases read: TGTGCCAGCAGCCAAGAGTGGGACCAGGCTCCGCTT. As protein: CASSQEWDQAPL. The CDR3 as a whole reads CASSQEWDQAPLF.

Comments on this clone: The genes are named according to mouse. The sequenced fragment ends 1 residue before the CDR3 boundary, so the rest is inferred from the germline J gene. The chain has TRBV12-1 and TRBJ2-4; either TRBD1 or TRBD2 may fit D (5 bases each). The ends were cut back, 2 bases at V and 1 base at J, with 18 bases in the middle. There are 17 residues in the CDR3. Germline CDR1 and CDR2: SGHSN and HYEKVE. Partial CDR3 DNA: TGTGCCAGCTCTCCAGACATGGGGCGCAAGGGTCAAAACACCTTGTAC. Protein sequence: CASSPDMGRKGQNTLY. From start to end, the CDR3 is CASSPDMGRKGQNTLYF. Full variable domain (rest looked up from reference TRBV12-1 and TRBJ2-4): DSGVVQSPRHIIKEKGGRSVLTCIPISGHSNVVWYQQTLGKELKFLIQHYEKVERDKGFLPSRFSVQQFDDYHSEMNMSALELEDSAMYFCASSPDMGRKGQNTLYFGAGTRLSVL.

The sample holds one count of this clone. Mouse gene names apply. With the read ending 1 residue before the CDR3 end, the germline J gene is used to fill in that end. The chain combines TRBV26 with TRBJ1-5, with no clear D. CDR3 length: 13 residues. In germline, CDR1 is KGHPV, CDR2 FQNQEV (reference sequence). Trimming shortened V by 1 base and J by 1 base, and 2 bases separated the two germline ends. The CDR3 region is CASSLFNNQAPLF. CDR3 DNA, as far as it was read: TGTGCCAGCAGTCTGTTCAACAACCAGGCTCCGCTT. The full variable domain, its missing parts supplied by reference TRBV26 and TRBJ1-5, is NSKVIQTPRYLVKGQGQKAKMRCIPEKGHPVVFWYQQNKNNEFKFLINFQNQEVLQQIDMTEKRFSAECPSNSPCSLEIQSSEAGDSALYLCASSLFNNQAPLFGEGTRLSVL.

In its sample, this clone was seen a few times. Mouse gene names apply. The DNA ends 1 residue before the CDR3 does, and the rest of the CDR3 is filled in from the germline J gene. The chain uses TRBV26 and TRBJ2-3; D is uncertain. Germline CDR1 is KGHPV and CDR2 is FQNQEV (reference sequence). CDR3 size: 14 residues. V lost 2 bases to trimming and J lost 0 bases, with 6 bases between them. The CDR3 sequence is CASSLTLSAETLYF. CDR3 DNA (partial): TGTGCCAGCAGTCTGACCCTTAGTGCAGAAACGCTGTAT.

By share of the sample, this clone is large. Gene names and germline refer to mouse. From the germline J gene comes the end of the CDR3, since the read stops 1 residue before it. The V gene is TRBV17, the J gene TRBJ2-2, with a tentative D call TRBD2 (7 bases). CDR1 and CDR2 from the germline V gene are MNHDT and YYDKIL. V was shortened by 1 base and J by 6 bases, with 9 bases between the two germline ends. The CDR3 consists of 14 residues. The chain's CDR3 is CASSRVGGPGQLYF. Incomplete CDR3 DNA: TGTGCTAGCAGTAGAGTTGGGGGGCCCGGGCAGCTCTAC.

Only a few counts were recorded for this clone. Gene labels here are mouse ones. With the read ending 1 residue before the CDR3 end, the germline J gene is used to fill in that end. The chain combines TRBV19 with TRBJ2-4, with 8 bases identical to TRBD2. J lost 1 base, V lost 5 bases, and 3 bases had no gene match. There are 14 residues in the CDR3. CDR1 FNHDT and CDR2 SITEND come from the germline V gene (reference sequence). CDR3 loop: CASSPDWGQNTLYF. The sequenced CDR3 bases are TGTGCCAGCAGCCCGGACTGGGGTCAAAACACCTTGTAC.

As regards this clone: Genes and germline come from the mouse. The read ends 1 residue shy of where the CDR3 ends; the end is completed using the germline J gene. The gene calls are TRBV15 and TRBJ1-1, with no clear D. The V gene lost 2 bases and the J gene lost 0 bases, with 1 base spanning the gap. This CDR3 is built from 12 residues. CDR1 and CDR2 from the germline V gene are SGHND and FRSKSL. The sequenced part of the CDR3 DNA is TGTGCCAGCAGTTTATCAAACACAGAAGTCTTC. Translating gives CASSLSNTEVF. Given in full, the CDR3 is CASSLSNTEVFF.

A word on this clone: The genes and germline here are from mouse. The read gets to within 1 residue of the CDR3 end, and the germline J gene fills in the rest. This chain connects TRBV15 to TRBJ2-2; D is uncertain. Trimming shortened V by 6 bases and J by 3 bases, and 2 bases separated the two germline ends. Germline V gives CDR1 SGHND, CDR2 FRSKSL. This CDR3 comprises 11 residues. The chain's CDR3 is CASRDTGQLYF. The DNA read from the CDR3 is TGTGCCAGCAGGGACACCGGGCAGCTCTAC.

A word on this clone: Mouse gene names apply. The CDR3 end is not reached by the read, which stops 1 residue before it; the germline J gene fills it in. The chain uses TRBV13-2 and TRBJ2-1; perhaps TRBD1 as D (5 bases). CDR1 is NNHNN and CDR2 is SYGAGS in the germline V gene (reference sequence). Trimming pared 0 bases from V and 0 bases from J, leaving 7 bases between. CDR3 size: 15 residues. CDR3 protein: CASGDARGNYAEQFF. The CDR3 DNA, read in part, is TGTGCCAGCGGTGATGCGAGGGGTAACTATGCTGAGCAGTTC.

As to this clone: Germline and genes: mouse. The CDR3 extends 1 residue past the end of the read, so its final part is completed from the germline J gene. The V call is TRBV26, the J call TRBJ2-3; D gene unclear. This CDR3 is built from 14 residues. CDR1 is KGHPV and CDR2 is FQNQEV in the germline V gene (reference sequence). Trimming cost V 1 base and J 0 bases, with 5 bases left between them. The DNA read from the CDR3 is TGTGCCAGCAGTCTGTGGGATAGTGCAGAAACGCTGTAT. Protein product: CASSLWDSAETLY. The entire CDR3 sequence reads CASSLWDSAETLYF. Full variable domain (rest looked up from reference TRBV26 and TRBJ2-3): NSKVIQTPRYLVKGQGQKAKMRCIPEKGHPVVFWYQQNKNNEFKFLINFQNQEVLQQIDMTEKRFSAECPSNSPCSLEIQSSEAGDSALYLCASSLWDSAETLYFGSGTRLTVL.

Notes on this clone: Genes here carry mouse names. The sequence runs out 1 residue before the end of the CDR3; the remainder is reconstructed from the germline J gene. The rearrangement joins TRBV23 to TRBJ2-5; TRBD1, the D gene given by the table, was not confirmed from the DNA. The germline gives CDR1 KGHTA, CDR2 FQNQQP. The CDR3 totals 15 residues. The covered CDR3 bases are TGCTCCAGCAGTCAATCGTACAGTAACCAAGACACCCAGTAC. Its translation: CSSSQSYSNQDTQY. The CDR3 as a whole reads CSSSQSYSNQDTQYF. Supplemented by reference TRBV23 and TRBJ2-5, the full variable domain reads DAAVTQKPRYLIKMKGQEAEMKCIPEKGHTAVFWYQQKQSKELKFLIYFQNQQPLDQIDMVKERFSAVCPSSSLCSLGIRTCEAEDSALYLCSSSQSYSNQDTQYFGPGTRLLVL.

In regard to this clone: Gene names follow the mouse nomenclature. The observed sequence ends 1 residue before the CDR3 terminus, with the missing tail filled in from the germline J gene. The rearrangement joins TRBV29 to TRBJ1-5, with D hard to call. V was shortened by 2 bases and J by 1 base, with 3 bases between the two germline ends. This CDR3 is built from 13 residues. The V gene's germline CDR1 is MSHET and CDR2 SYDVDS. CDR3 amino acids: CASSLKNNQAPLF. The CDR3 DNA, read in part, is TGTGCTAGCAGTTTAAAGAACAACCAGGCTCCGCTT. Variable domain in full (rest from reference TRBV29 and TRBJ1-5): DMKVTQMPRYLIKRMGENVLLECGQDMSHETMYWYRQDPGLGLQLIYISYDVDSNSEGDIPKGYRVSRKKREHFSLILDSAKTNQTSVYFCASSLKNNQAPLFGEGTRLSVL.

In regard to this clone: The germline and genes are mouse ones. The DNA ends 1 residue before the CDR3 does, and the rest of the CDR3 is filled in from the germline J gene. The gene calls are TRBV2 and TRBJ1-6; D remains unclear. TRBJ1-6 is an open reading frame, and its role is uncertain. This CDR3 spans 14 amino acids. From germline, CDR1 is LGHNA and CDR2 YSYQKL. V shed 0 bases and J shed 5 bases, with 5 bases lying between them. CDR3: CASSQDEDNSPLYF. The DNA read from the CDR3 is TGTGCCAGCAGCCAAGATGAGGATAATTCGCCCCTCTAC.

There are a few counts of this clone. Mouse gene names apply. The read stops 1 residue short of the end of the CDR3; the missing end is completed from the germline J gene. The chain has TRBV13-1 and TRBJ2-1, with D perhaps being TRBD1 or TRBD2 (5 bases each). The ends were cut back, 4 bases at V and 1 base at J, with 9 bases in the middle. Germline CDR1 NSHNY, CDR2 SYGAGN. The CDR3 extends over 14 amino acids. The CDR3 DNA, read in part, is TGTGCCAGCAGTCCCCGGGACAACTATGCTGAGCAGTTC. As protein: CASSPRDNYAEQF. The full-length CDR3 reads as CASSPRDNYAEQFF.

With regard to this clone: Gene names are mouse gene names. The read finishes 1 residue shy of the CDR3 end, and the germline J gene is used to complete it. The rearrangement uses TRBV26 and TRBJ1-1; no reliable D call. The CDR3 is 14 amino acids. Trimming removed 3 bases from V and 1 base from J, with 9 bases in between. Per germline, CDR1 KGHPV and CDR2 FQNQEV (reference sequence). CDR3: CASSLRGGNTEVFF. The part of the CDR3 DNA that was read is TGTGCCAGCAGTCTTCGGGGAGGGAACACAGAAGTCTTC. Complete variable domain (other parts from reference TRBV26 and TRBJ1-1): NSKVIQTPRYLVKGQGQKAKMRCIPEKGHPVVFWYQQNKNNEFKFLINFQNQEVLQQIDMTEKRFSAECPSNSPCSLEIQSSEAGDSALYLCASSLRGGNTEVFFGKGTRLTVV.

About this clone: Any gene name here is a mouse gene name. CDR3 residues: CASSSGNSDYTF. Partial CDR3 DNA: TGTGCTAGCAGTAGTGGGAACTCCGACTACACC. This chain connects TRBV17 to TRBJ1-2; D is unresolved. Read coverage stops 1 residue before the CDR3 terminus; the germline J gene supplies the remainder. V was cut by 3 bases and J by 2 bases, with 4 bases left in between. Germline CDR1 MNHDT, CDR2 YYDKIL. The CDR3 is 12 residues long.